This T cell receptor (beta chain) was found in a study of cytomegalovirus exposure and HLA in healthy donors. The study, taken as a whole, reports: Confirmation in vitro established that a few CMV-associated chains were specific for CMV antigens.

This PCR relied on a set of 60 Vbeta primers and 13 Jbeta primers. Only in-frame clones appear in the TCRdb table, and some are missing; sequencing was by immunoSEQ multiplex PCR. Of around 92,000 clones in the sample, 65% to 80% were seen once. The CDR3 consists of 14 residues. Germline CDR1 MNHNS, CDR2 SASEGT. V shed 6 bases and J 5 bases; nucleotides not matched to a gene: 9. In the case of this clone: The antigen is not known.

What was sequenced was PBMCs. The V call is TRBV6-1, the J call TRBJ2-7, with 8 bases lining up with TRBD2. The clonotype comes from a human donor in good health. This CDR3 reads CASSKGLGSHEQYF. The CDR3 coding sequence is TGTGCCAGCAGCAAGGGACTAGGTTCACACGAGCAGTACTTC.